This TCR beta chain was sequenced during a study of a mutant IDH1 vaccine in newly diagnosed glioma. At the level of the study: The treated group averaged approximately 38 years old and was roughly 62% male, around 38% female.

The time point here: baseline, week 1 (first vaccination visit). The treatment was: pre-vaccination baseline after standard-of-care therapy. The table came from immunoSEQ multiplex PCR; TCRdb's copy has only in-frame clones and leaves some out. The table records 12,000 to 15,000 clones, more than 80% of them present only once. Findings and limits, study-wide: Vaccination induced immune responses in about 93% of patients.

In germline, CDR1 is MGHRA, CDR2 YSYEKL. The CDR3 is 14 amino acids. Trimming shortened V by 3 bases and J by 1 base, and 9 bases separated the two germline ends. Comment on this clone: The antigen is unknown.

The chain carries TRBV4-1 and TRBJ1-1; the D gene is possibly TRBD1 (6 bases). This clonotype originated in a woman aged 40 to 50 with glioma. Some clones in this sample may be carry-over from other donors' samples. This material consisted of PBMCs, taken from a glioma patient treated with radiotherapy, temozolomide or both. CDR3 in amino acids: CASSQAGANTEAFF. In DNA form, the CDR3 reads TGCGCCAGCAGCCAGGCAGGGGCGAACACTGAAGCTTTCTTT.